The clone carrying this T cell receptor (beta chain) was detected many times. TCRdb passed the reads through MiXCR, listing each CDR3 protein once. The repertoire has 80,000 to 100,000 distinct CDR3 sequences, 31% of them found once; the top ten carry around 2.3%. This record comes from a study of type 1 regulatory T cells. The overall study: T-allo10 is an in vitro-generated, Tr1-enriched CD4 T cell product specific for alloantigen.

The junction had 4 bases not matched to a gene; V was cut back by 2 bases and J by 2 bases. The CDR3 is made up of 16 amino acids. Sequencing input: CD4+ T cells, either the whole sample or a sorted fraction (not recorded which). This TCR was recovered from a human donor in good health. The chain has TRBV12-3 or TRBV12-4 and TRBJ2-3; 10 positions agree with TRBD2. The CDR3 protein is CASSLWTSGPTDTQYF. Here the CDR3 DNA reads TGTGCCAGCAGTTTATGGACTAGCGGTCCCACAGATACGCAGTATTTT.